The 13 T cell receptor beta chains below all came from one sample that was sequenced in a study of blood T cell repertoires in COVID-19. TCRdb's table, derived via immunoSEQ multiplex PCR, lists solely in-frame clones and lacks some. The sample gives more than 80,000 clones, about four fifths of which show up once; about 2% is in the top ten. The source material was peripheral blood. These receptors were collected from a woman in her 70s with acute or convalescent COVID-19.

The gene calls are TRBV3-1 (or the pseudogene TRBV3-2) and TRBJ2-3; tentatively, D is TRBD2 (6 bases). Germline CDR1 LGHDT, CDR2 YNNKEL (reference sequence). This CDR3 is 15 amino acids long. Trimming removed 0 bases at V and 4 bases at J, with 11 bases between. CDR3 sequence (DNA): TGTGCCAGCAGCCAAGATAAATGGGGGGCAGATACGCAGTATTTT. This encodes CASSQDKWGADTQYF.

The J gene is TRBJ2-2, the V gene TRBV15, with 7 bases matching TRBD2. Germline V gene sequence: CDR1 LNHNV, CDR2 YYDKDF (reference sequence). This CDR3 spans 14 amino acids. Trimming cost V 5 bases and J 2 bases; bases outside gene matches: 2. DNA of the CDR3: TGTGCCACCAGCCCTAGCGGAAACACCGGGGAGCTGTTTTTT. It is translated as CATSPSGNTGELFF.

This clone is a singleton in its sample. The chain recombines TRBV2 with TRBJ2-5; the D gene is possibly TRBD2 (6 bases). Trimming took off 6 bases at V and 10 bases at J, with 15 bases between the two ends. The CDR3 extends over 12 amino acids. Germline V gene data show CDR1 as SNHLY and CDR2 as FYNNEI. CDR3 residues: CASSDLGGDQYF. The DNA of the CDR3 is TGTGCCAGCAGCGACCTAGGAGGGGACCAGTACTTC.

This rearrangement joins TRBV10-3 to TRBJ2-1; TRBD1 matches 8 bases. V trimming: 10 bases; J trimming: 5 bases; junction bases outside the gene matches: 13. Germline CDR1 and CDR2: ENHRY and SYGVKD. CDR3 length: 15 amino acids. The CDR3 region is CATGVGQGANNEQFF. As DNA, the CDR3 is TGTGCCACTGGGGTGGGGCAGGGGGCCAACAATGAGCAGTTCTTC.

The rearrangement uses TRBV30 and TRBJ1-4, with 7 bases that match TRBD1. CDR1 GTSNPN and CDR2 SVGIG come from the germline V gene (reference sequence). Unmatched junction bases numbered 8, after V lost 2 bases and J lost 8 bases. There are 14 residues in the CDR3. The CDR3 spells CAWSRWQGGEKLFF. CDR3 sequence (DNA): TGTGCCTGGAGTCGGTGGCAGGGGGGAGAAAAACTGTTTTTT.

This clone showed up just once. The chain is built from TRBV2 and TRBJ1-4; tentative D call: TRBD1 (5 bases). The germline V gene encodes CDR1 SNHLY and CDR2 FYNNEI. The CDR3 loop spans 15 amino acids. The germline V and J ends were trimmed by 3 bases and 0 bases, with 8 bases remaining between them. The DNA for the CDR3 is TGTGCCAGCAGTGATGGGGGGGCAACTAATGAAAAACTGTTTTTT. It encodes CASSDGGATNEKLFF.

The V call is TRBV3-1 (or the pseudogene TRBV3-2), the J call TRBJ1-3, with D possibly matching TRBD1 (5 bases). Trimming took 1 base from V and 5 from J, leaving 6 bases between them. CDR3 length equals 13 residues. Germline CDR1 is LGHDT and CDR2 is YNNKEL (reference sequence). CDR3 sequence reads: CASSQGQRNTIYF. In nucleotides, the CDR3 is TGTGCCAGCAGCCAAGGACAGCGAAACACCATATATTTT.

The gene calls are TRBV2 and TRBJ2-5; D not resolved. With 6 bases removed from V and 1 base from J, the gap between germline ends came to 9 bases. The CDR3 totals 13 residues. Germline lookup yields CDR1 SNHLY and CDR2 FYNNEI. The DNA of the CDR3 is TGTGCCAGCAGCGACAAGCCCCAAGAGACCCAGTACTTC. It encodes CASSDKPQETQYF.

V is TRBV3-1 (or the pseudogene TRBV3-2) and J is TRBJ1-2; TRBD1 might be the D (6 bases). The CDR3 spans 16 residues. V lost 0 bases and J 2 bases, leaving 13 bases between the germline ends. Germline lookup yields CDR1 LGHDT and CDR2 YNNKEL (reference sequence). CDR3 region: CASSQDEWTDNYGYTF. The CDR3 DNA is TGTGCCAGCAGCCAAGATGAATGGACAGACAACTATGGCTACACCTTC.

The chain carries TRBV5-4 and TRBJ1-3; 7 bases match TRBD1. V lost 1 base and J lost 8; bases outside the gene matches: 9. The CDR3 contains 15 residues. Germline V gene lookup returns CDR1 SGHNT and CDR2 YYREEE (reference sequence). The CDR3 here is CASSLSPTGQDTIYF. In nucleotides, the CDR3 is TGTGCCAGCAGCTTGAGCCCGACAGGGCAGGACACCATATATTTT.

The gene calls are TRBV28 and TRBJ1-1; D is ambiguous. CDR1 and CDR2 from the germline V gene are MDHEN and SYDVKM. The CDR3 is made up of 14 amino acids. Trimming took 6 bases from V and 4 from J, leaving 15 bases between them. Written as DNA, the CDR3 is TGTGCCAGCAGACACGGGGTTTCGGGCACTGAAGCTTTCTTT. This gives the protein CASRHGVSGTEAFF.

The chain carries TRBV7-9 and TRBJ1-3; no definite D call. CDR1 and CDR2 from the germline V gene are SEHNR and FQNEAQ (reference sequence). V gave up 5 bases and J gave up 3 bases, with 5 bases separating them. The CDR3 is 12 amino acids. CDR3: CASSPGGNTIYF. The CDR3 bases are TGTGCCAGCAGCCCCGGTGGAAACACCATATATTTT.

CDR3 sequence (DNA): TGTGCCAGTAGAGGGGACAGCCCAAACCCTAGCACAGATACGCAGTATTTT. It is translated as CASRGDSPNPSTDTQYF. The V gene is TRBV19, the J gene TRBJ2-3, with TRBD1 identical over 7 bases. V lost 6 bases to trimming and J lost 0 bases; unmatched junction nucleotides: 12. The CDR3 has 17 residues. Per germline, CDR1 LNHDA and CDR2 SQIVND (reference sequence).